This note documents a single T cell receptor (beta chain) sequence. Antigen specificity is unknown. These data belong to a study of CD8+CD57+ T cells in acquired aplastic anemia. About the research overall: DNA recovered from sorted CD4+ and CD8+ cells had a mean of approximately 3 ug.

General study results and limits: Patients and controls turned out to have roughly 30 CD8+ CDR3 sequences in common.

TCR beta VDJ and CDR3 profiles were obtained from a genomic DNA template. Via MiXCR, TCRdb re-called the reads, giving one row per CDR3 protein. The repertoire holds roughly 200,000 distinct CDR3 sequences, with about three fifths as singletons. In germline, CDR1 is LNHDA, CDR2 SQIVND (reference sequence). V dropped 3 bases and J dropped 5 bases, with 16 bases sitting between them. This CDR3 has 15 amino acids. All sequencing subjects had displayed CD8+CD57+ cell expansion on flow cytometry. As a group, the patients uniformly had severe acquired aplastic anemia. The sequence was collected from a human donor with aplastic anemia. Sequencing was done on a sample of sorted CD4+, CD8+, or CD8+CD57+ T cells (not recorded which) from PBMCs. V gene TRBV19 combines with J gene TRBJ2-5; perhaps TRBD1 as D (5 bases). Here the CDR3 reads CASSMGPTGSETQYF. The CDR3 DNA reads as TGTGCCAGTAGTATGGGCCCCACAGGTTCGGAGACCCAGTACTTC.